Listed here are 3 T cell receptor beta chains from one sample, sequenced in a study of blood T cell repertoires in COVID-19. TCRdb's table, derived via immunoSEQ multiplex PCR, lists solely in-frame clones and lacks some. Among under 100,000 clones listed, about four fifths were seen once. The specimen was peripheral blood. The receptor source for this set is a woman aged 40 to 50 with active or convalescent COVID-19.

The chain recombines TRBV11-3 with TRBJ2-5; the match to TRBD2 covers 11 bases. V shed 0 bases and J 5 bases; nucleotides not matched to a gene: 8. The CDR3 loop spans 17 amino acids. Germline-derived CDR1 and CDR2 are SGHNT and YENEEA. The CDR3 DNA reads TGTGCCAGCAGCTTAGAAATAGCGGGAGGGCCCCTTGAGACCCAGTACTTC. Encoded protein: CASSLEIAGGPLETQYF. The variable domain in full, with the rest retrieved from reference TRBV11-3 and TRBJ2-5, is EAGVVQSPRYKIIEKKQPVAFWCNPISGHNTLYWYLQNLGQGPELLIRYENEEAVDDSQLPKDRFSAERLKGVDSTLKIQPAELGDSAVYLCASSLEIAGGPLETQYFGPGTRLLVL.

The chain employs TRBV14 and TRBJ2-1; TRBD1 agrees at 9 bases. The CDR3 has 16 amino acids. With V trimmed by 3 bases and J by 4 bases, 7 bases remained unmatched. CDR1 SGHDN and CDR2 FVKESK come from the germline V gene. CDR3 sequence reads: CASSQTGTGFYNEQFF. CDR3 nucleotides: TGTGCCAGCAGCCAGACCGGGACAGGGTTTTACAATGAGCAGTTCTTC.

The table lists this clone with a few counts. This same CDR3 is encoded by further DNA sequences in the sample. The chain employs TRBV11-2 and TRBJ1-5; TRBD1 matches at 7 bases. The CDR3 has 14 residues. Losses at the gene ends were 5 bases for V and 4 bases for J; bases not matched to a gene: 5. Germline assignment: CDR1 SGHAT and CDR2 FQNNGV. CDR3 nucleotide sequence: TGTGCCAGCAGCCCTGGGACAGCGAATCAGCCCCAGCATTTT. Amino acid sequence: CASSPGTANQPQHF.